A single sample is the source of the 27 T cell receptor beta chains below, sequenced in a study of T cell responses to AZD1222 COVID-19 vaccine. Using immunoSEQ multiplex PCR, the repertoire was profiled, and TCRdb retains in-frame clones only, with some absent. Altogether roughly 150,000 clones are present, about 85% being singletons, with the ten largest covering 5.5% to 8.5%. The sequencing here drew on peripheral blood, taken after recovery from COVID-19. Source of these receptors: an adult who had recovered from COVID-19.

V and J are TRBV4-3 and TRBJ1-5; 9 nucleotides align to TRBD1. The CDR3 has 15 amino acids. Germline values: CDR1 LGHNA, CDR2 YSLEER. V was pared by 1 base and J by 7 bases, with 5 bases of the junction left unmatched. The CDR3 here is CASSQGWDRDQPQHF. As DNA, the CDR3 is TGCGCCAGCAGCCAAGGGTGGGACAGGGACCAGCCCCAGCATTTT.

V gene TRBV4-1 combines with J gene TRBJ2-7, with TRBD2 matching over 14 bases. The CDR3 consists of 15 residues. V was clipped by 3 bases and J by 5 bases; unmatched bases: 3. CDR1 MGHRA and CDR2 YSYEKL come from the germline V gene. CDR3 DNA: TGCGCCAGCAGCCAGACTAGCGGGAGGGCCCACGAGCAGTACTTC. It codes for CASSQTSGRAHEQYF.

The genes are TRBV25-1 and TRBJ1-4; no clear D. The CDR3 contains 13 residues. CDR1 and CDR2 from the germline V gene are MGHDK and SYGVNS. V shed 0 bases and J shed 5 bases, with 4 bases lying between them. The CDR3: CASSEYMNEKLFF. DNA for the CDR3: TGTGCCAGCAGTGAATATATGAATGAAAAACTGTTTTTT.

This chain connects TRBV10-3 to TRBJ1-5; the match to TRBD1 covers 7 bases. Germline-derived CDR1 and CDR2 are ENHRY and SYGVKD. After removal of 8 bases from V and 0 bases from J, the junction contained 10 bases not matched to a gene. The length of the CDR3 is 16 residues. The DNA of the CDR3 is TGTGCCATCTCGGGACAGACCCTTACTAGCAATCAGCCCCAGCATTTT. Translating gives CAISGQTLTSNQPQHF.

The chain carries TRBV7-2 and TRBJ2-2; unclear D gene. Per germline, CDR1 SGHTA and CDR2 FQGNSA. V dropped 5 bases and J dropped 0 bases, with 4 bases sitting between them. This CDR3 contains 13 residues. DNA for the CDR3: TGTGCCAGCAGCCACTCGAACACCGGGGAGCTGTTTTTT. Its protein is CASSHSNTGELFF. Variable domain in full (rest from reference TRBV7-2 and TRBJ2-2): GAGVSQSPSNKVTEKGKDVELRCDPISGHTALYWYRQSLGQGLEFLIYFQGNSAPDKSGLPSDRFSAERTGGSVSTLTIQRTQQEDSAVYLCASSHSNTGELFFGEGSRLTVL.

The V call is TRBV5-1, the J call TRBJ2-5; TRBD1 is a possible D gene (5 bases). Trimming took 0 bases from V and 5 from J, leaving 14 bases between them. The CDR3 has 15 residues. Germline CDR1 is SGHRS and CDR2 is YFSETQ. The DNA of the CDR3 is TGCGCCAGCAGCTTGGGGACACCCCAAAGGGAGACCCAGTACTTC. This translates into CASSLGTPQRETQYF.

J is TRBJ1-2 and V is TRBV2, with 9 bases fitting TRBD1. Per germline, CDR1 SNHLY and CDR2 FYNNEI. Trimming at V came to 7 bases and at J to 3 bases, leaving 6 bases not matched to a gene. The CDR3 is made up of 14 amino acids. The CDR3 reads CASTVGTGYYGYTF. The DNA for the CDR3 is TGTGCCAGCACCGTAGGGACAGGGTACTATGGCTACACCTTC.

The V gene is TRBV2, the J gene TRBJ1-4; TRBD1 matches at 11 bases. Germline assignment: CDR1 SNHLY and CDR2 FYNNEI. Unmatched junction bases numbered 5, after V lost 3 bases and J lost 8 bases. The CDR3 loop spans 15 amino acids. CDR3 in DNA: TGTGCCAGCAGTGAGGGAGGGACAGGGGGAGAAAAACTGTTTTTT. It encodes CASSEGGTGGEKLFF.

V gene TRBV7-2 combines with J gene TRBJ2-7, with 8 positions matching TRBD2. V lost 4 bases, J lost 3 bases, and 8 bases stayed unmatched. Germline V gives CDR1 SGHTA, CDR2 FQGNSA. The CDR3 covers 15 residues. CDR3: CASSSRGAGDYEQYF. CDR3 DNA sequence: TGTGCCAGCAGCTCTCGGGGAGCGGGAGACTACGAGCAGTACTTC.

In DNA, the CDR3 is TGTGCCAGCAGCTTAGGGCTAGCGGGGGCGGGAGATACGCAGTATTTT. This translates into CASSLGLAGAGDTQYF. The chain couples TRBV7-8 to TRBJ2-3; 10 bases are shared with TRBD2. CDR3 size: 16 residues. Germline trimming cut 1 base from V and 5 bases from J; bases unmatched to any gene: 6. Germline assignment: CDR1 SGHVS and CDR2 FQNEAQ. The complete variable domain, with remaining parts taken from reference TRBV7-8 and TRBJ2-3, reads GAGVSQSPRYKVAKRGQDVALRCDPISGHVSLFWYQQALGQGPEFLTYFQNEAQLDKSGLPSDRFFAERPEGSVSTLKIQRTQQEDSAVYLCASSLGLAGAGDTQYFGPGTRLTVL.

The chain recombines TRBV7-2 with TRBJ2-7; TRBD2 agrees at 10 bases. The ends lost 5 bases at V and 3 bases at J; junction bases unmatched: 10. Germline V CDR1 and CDR2: SGHTA, FQGNSA. The CDR3 contains 16 residues. CDR3 amino acids: CASSLRLAGVNYEQYF. The CDR3 DNA reads as TGTGCCAGCAGCCTCAGGCTAGCGGGGGTCAACTACGAGCAGTACTTC.

J is TRBJ1-6 and V is TRBV7-8, with unresolved D. CDR3 length: 12 residues. The germline V gene has CDR1 SGHVS and CDR2 FQNEAQ. The germline V and J ends were trimmed by 5 bases and 14 bases, with 13 bases remaining between them. CDR3 in DNA: TGTGCCAGCAGCGGTATCTGGTCCACCCTCCACTTT. Translated, it gives CASSGIWSTLHF.

The rearrangement joins TRBV9 to TRBJ2-1, with D possibly TRBD1 on 5 matching bases. V lost 4 bases to trimming and J lost 7 bases, with 18 bases between them. The CDR3 covers 15 residues. CDR1 is SGDLS, CDR2 YYNGEE, per germline. The CDR3 DNA sequence: TGTGCCAGCAGCCTGGGGCCCTCAGAGTGGAATGAGCAGTTCTTC. This sequence encodes CASSLGPSEWNEQFF. Full variable domain (missing parts from reference TRBV9 and TRBJ2-1): DSGVTQTPKHLITATGQRVTLRCSPRSGDLSVYWYQQSLDQGLQFLIQYYNGEERAKGNILERFSAQQFPDLHSELNLSSLELGDSALYFCASSLGPSEWNEQFFGPGTRLTVL.

The V gene is TRBV27, the J gene TRBJ2-7, with 8 bases matching TRBD1. The germline V gene has CDR1 MNHEY and CDR2 SMNVEV (reference sequence). CDR3 length equals 15 residues. V dropped 5 bases and J dropped 5; count of bases not matched to a gene: 11. The CDR3 DNA follows: TGTGCCAGCAGTCTAGACAGGGGTTTGAGCCACGAGCAGTACTTC. Translation: CASSLDRGLSHEQYF.

The V call is TRBV7-3, the J call TRBJ2-3; no clear D gene. The CDR3 spans 16 residues. The germline V gene has CDR1 SGHTA and CDR2 FQGTGA. V was trimmed by 2 bases and J by 5 bases, leaving 17 bases between them. The CDR3 here is CASSLRRAAGEDTQYF. The DNA for the CDR3 is TGTGCCAGCAGCTTACGCCGGGCAGCCGGAGAAGATACGCAGTATTTT. The whole variable domain, filled in from reference TRBV7-3 and TRBJ2-3, reads GAGVSQTPSNKVTEKGKYVELRCDPISGHTALYWYRQSLGQGPEFLIYFQGTGAADDSGLPNDRFFAVRPEGSVSTLKIQRTERGDSAVYLCASSLRRAAGEDTQYFGPGTRLTVL.

V is TRBV6-2 or TRBV6-3 and J is TRBJ2-7, with 11 bases that match TRBD2. The germline gives CDR1 MNHEY, CDR2 SVGEGT. This CDR3 spans 16 amino acids. Losses at the gene ends were 6 bases for V and 6 bases for J; bases not matched to a gene: 13. Here the CDR3 reads CASSRSGGAIQSEQYF. In DNA, the CDR3 is TGTGCCAGCAGCCGTAGCGGGGGGGCCATCCAGTCCGAGCAGTACTTC.

The chain employs TRBV11-2 and TRBJ2-2, with TRBD1 matching 11 bases. V was pared by 2 bases and J by 4 bases, with 6 bases of the junction left unmatched. This CDR3 region has 17 residues. Germline lookup yields CDR1 SGHAT and CDR2 FQNNGV. CDR3 in DNA: TGTGCCAGCAGCTTAAGAGGGGGACAGGGGGGCACCGGGGAGCTGTTTTTT. It yields the protein CASSLRGGQGGTGELFF.

The gene calls are TRBV5-8 and TRBJ1-5; D call uncertain. The CDR3 extends over 14 amino acids. Trimming removed 5 bases from V and 1 base from J, with 10 bases in between. Germline V gene sequence: CDR1 SGHTS, CDR2 YDEGEE. In DNA, the CDR3 is TGTGCCAGCAGAGCGGGAGCCAGCAATCAGCCCCAGCATTTT. Translating it yields CASRAGASNQPQHF.

In its sample, this clone was seen once. V is TRBV7-9 and J is TRBJ2-7; 8 bases match TRBD1. V was clipped by 3 bases and J by 3 bases; unmatched bases: 13. Looked up from germline, CDR1 is SEHNR and CDR2 is FQNEAQ (reference sequence). CDR3 length equals 17 residues. The CDR3, as DNA: TGTGCCAGCAGCTTTAGGCTCAAGACAGGGGCGGGCTACGAGCAGTACTTC. Translation gives CASSFRLKTGAGYEQYF. Together with reference TRBV7-9 and TRBJ2-7, the CDR3 gives the full variable domain: DTGVSQNPRHKITKRGQNVTFRCDPISEHNRLYWYRQTLGQGPEFLTYFQNEAQLEKSRLLSDRFSAERPKGSFSTLEIQRTEQGDSAMYLCASSFRLKTGAGYEQYFGPGTRLTVT.

The rearrangement links TRBV7-9 to TRBJ2-3; 9 bases line up with TRBD2. The CDR3 is made up of 15 amino acids. V lost 4 bases to trimming and J lost 2 bases; unmatched junction nucleotides: 4. Per the germline V gene, CDR1 is SEHNR and CDR2 is FQNEAQ (reference sequence). DNA for the CDR3: TGTGCCAGCAGCTCCCTAGCGGGGAACACAGATACGCAGTATTTT. Protein product: CASSSLAGNTDTQYF.

The V call is TRBV5-1, the J call TRBJ1-6; D possibly corresponds to TRBD1 (5 bases). Trimming cost V 2 bases and J 5 bases, with 5 bases left between them. Germline V lookup: CDR1 SGHRS, CDR2 YFSETQ. The length of the CDR3 is 13 residues. In DNA, the CDR3 is TGCGCCAGCAGCTTAGGGGATAATTCACCCCTCCACTTT. As protein: CASSLGDNSPLHF.

The V and J genes are TRBV6-5 and TRBJ1-1, with TRBD1 as a possible D gene (5 bases). The CDR3 consists of 16 residues. The V and J ends lost 2 bases and 0 bases respectively, with 13 bases between them. In germline, CDR1 is MNHEY, CDR2 SVGAGI. The CDR3 nucleotides are TGTGCCAGCAGTTACCGGGGACGCGGCATGAACACTGAAGCTTTCTTT. This encodes CASSYRGRGMNTEAFF.

The rearrangement links TRBV28 to TRBJ1-2, with D hard to call. The V and J ends lost 6 bases and 6 bases respectively, with 11 bases between them. CDR1 and CDR2 from the germline V gene are MDHEN and SYDVKM. The CDR3 totals 12 residues. The CDR3 nucleotides read TGTGCCAGCAGCTGGGCGCCTGATGGCTACACCTTC. This encodes CASSWAPDGYTF.

V is TRBV9 and J is TRBJ1-1; D unclear. The CDR3 contains 13 residues. Trimming left V 3 bases short and J 1 base short, with 7 bases between. Germline V lookup: CDR1 SGDLS, CDR2 YYNGEE. The DNA of the CDR3 is TGTGCCAGCAGCGAATCCCCGAACACTGAAGCTTTCTTT. It is translated as CASSESPNTEAFF.

CDR3 residues: CASSLPPGWRGGEPQHF. The CDR3 nucleotides read TGTGCCAGCAGTTTACCCCCCGGGTGGAGGGGAGGGGAGCCCCAGCATTTT. The chain is built from TRBV28 and TRBJ1-5; possible D gene TRBD1, 5 bases. Germline-derived CDR1 and CDR2 are MDHEN and SYDVKM. Between the trimmed V and J ends, which lost 2 bases and 8 bases, there was a span of 22 bases. This CDR3 comprises 17 residues.

The chain combines TRBV3-1 (or the pseudogene TRBV3-2) with TRBJ1-6; D unclear. The CDR3 extends over 12 amino acids. V dropped 6 bases and J dropped 10 bases, with 10 bases sitting between them. Germline CDR1 LGHDT, CDR2 YNNKEL (reference sequence). The CDR3 is CASRGAGSPLHF. The CDR3 region has the DNA TGTGCCAGCAGGGGAGCGGGGTCACCCCTCCACTTT.

The chain combines TRBV5-4 with TRBJ2-1; TRBD2 matches 11 bases. CDR3 length: 16 amino acids. The trim removed 4 bases at V and 7 bases at J, leaving 10 bases unmatched. Germline CDR1 reads SGHNT; CDR2 reads YYREEE (reference sequence). CDR3 sequence (DNA): TGTGCCAGCAGCCCGTCTAGCGGGGGGCTCTTAAATGAGCAGTTCTTC. Protein sequence: CASSPSSGGLLNEQFF.